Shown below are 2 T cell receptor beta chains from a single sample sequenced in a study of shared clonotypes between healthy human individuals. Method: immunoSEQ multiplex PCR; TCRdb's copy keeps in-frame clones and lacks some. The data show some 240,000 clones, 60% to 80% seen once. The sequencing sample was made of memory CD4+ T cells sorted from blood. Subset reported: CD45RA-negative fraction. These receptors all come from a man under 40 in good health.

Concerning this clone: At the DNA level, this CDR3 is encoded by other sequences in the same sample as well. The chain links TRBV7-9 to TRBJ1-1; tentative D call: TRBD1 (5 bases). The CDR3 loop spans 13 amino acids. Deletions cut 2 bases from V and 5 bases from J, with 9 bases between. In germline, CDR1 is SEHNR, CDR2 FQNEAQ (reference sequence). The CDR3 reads CASSLQGGTEAFF. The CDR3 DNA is TGTGCCAGCAGCTTACAGGGAGGGACTGAAGCTTTCTTT.

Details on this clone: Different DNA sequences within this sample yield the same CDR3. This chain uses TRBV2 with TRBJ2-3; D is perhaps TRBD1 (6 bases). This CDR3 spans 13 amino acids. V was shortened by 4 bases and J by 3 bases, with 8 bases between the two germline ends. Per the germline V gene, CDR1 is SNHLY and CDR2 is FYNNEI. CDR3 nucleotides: TGTGCCAGCAGTGGGCAGGGGACAGATACGCAGTATTTT. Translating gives CASSGQGTDTQYF. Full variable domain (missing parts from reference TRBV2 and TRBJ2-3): EPEVTQTPSHQVTQMGQEVILRCVPISNHLYFYWYRQILGQKVEFLVSFYNNEISEKSEIFDDQFSVERPDGSNFTLKIRSTKLEDSAMYFCASSGQGTDTQYFGPGTRLTVL.